What follows describes a single TCR beta chain. Its cognate antigen is unknown. The sample originates from a study of T-cell memory formation after mild COVID-19. Study-level information: There were largely donor-specific TCR clusters. Study findings and constraints: Clones that contracted clustered mainly in CM and EM if CD4+ and in EMRA if CD8+.

TCR alpha and TCR beta cDNA libraries with sample barcodes and UMIs came from 5'RACE using constant-segment primers. MiXCR, applied by TCRdb to the 5' RACE reads, yields one record per CDR3 protein. The data hold under 150,000 distinct CDR3 sequences, with roughly 20% observed a single time. Between the trimmed V and J ends, which lost 0 bases and 2 bases, there was a span of 11 bases. The germline V gene encodes CDR1 SGHNT and CDR2 YYREEE (reference sequence). The CDR3 consists of 15 residues. The source material was PBMCs or a T cell subset sorted from them (not recorded which). This chain uses TRBV5-4 with TRBJ2-5; D remains unclear. The clonotype originates from a man younger than 30 who had mild COVID-19 (a few samples of this study predate the infection). Cell type and time point are not known. The CDR3 nucleotides read TGTGCCAGCAGCTTGGTTCAGAACCAGCAAGAGACCCAGTACTTC. It specifies CASSLVQNQQETQYF.